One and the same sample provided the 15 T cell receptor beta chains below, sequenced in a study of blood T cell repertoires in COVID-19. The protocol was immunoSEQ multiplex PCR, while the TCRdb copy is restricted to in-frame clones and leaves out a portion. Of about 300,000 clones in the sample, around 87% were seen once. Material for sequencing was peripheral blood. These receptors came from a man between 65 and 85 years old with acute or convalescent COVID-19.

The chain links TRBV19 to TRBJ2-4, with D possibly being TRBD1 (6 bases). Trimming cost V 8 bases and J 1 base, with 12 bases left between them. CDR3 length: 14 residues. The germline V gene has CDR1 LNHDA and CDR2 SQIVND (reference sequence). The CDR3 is CASQNQGAKNIQYF. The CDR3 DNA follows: TGTGCCAGTCAAAACCAGGGGGCCAAAAACATTCAGTACTTC.

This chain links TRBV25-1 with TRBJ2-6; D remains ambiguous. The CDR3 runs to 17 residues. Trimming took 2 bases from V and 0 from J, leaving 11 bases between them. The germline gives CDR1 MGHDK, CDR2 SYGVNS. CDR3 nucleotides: TGTGCCAGCAGTGAACCAGGTGGAAACTCTGGGGCCAACGTCCTGACTTTC. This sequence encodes CASSEPGGNSGANVLTF.

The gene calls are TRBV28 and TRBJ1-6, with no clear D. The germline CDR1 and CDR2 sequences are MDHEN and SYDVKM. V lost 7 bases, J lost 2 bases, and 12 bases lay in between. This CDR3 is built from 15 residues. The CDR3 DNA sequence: TGTGCCAGCAAGTTTGAGCGGGCCTATAATTCACCCCTCCACTTT. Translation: CASKFERAYNSPLHF. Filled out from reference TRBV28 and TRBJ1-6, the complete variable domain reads DVKVTQSSRYLVKRTGEKVFLECVQDMDHENMFWYRQDPGLGLRLIYFSYDVKMKEKGDIPEGYSVSREKKERFSLILESASTNQTSMYLCASKFERAYNSPLHFGNGTRLTVT.

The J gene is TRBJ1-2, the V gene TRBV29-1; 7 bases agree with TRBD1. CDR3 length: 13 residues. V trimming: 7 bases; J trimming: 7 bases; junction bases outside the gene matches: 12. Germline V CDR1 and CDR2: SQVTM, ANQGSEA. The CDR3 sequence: CSGGDSLSRGYTF. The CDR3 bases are TGCAGCGGTGGGGACAGCCTAAGTCGTGGCTACACCTTC.

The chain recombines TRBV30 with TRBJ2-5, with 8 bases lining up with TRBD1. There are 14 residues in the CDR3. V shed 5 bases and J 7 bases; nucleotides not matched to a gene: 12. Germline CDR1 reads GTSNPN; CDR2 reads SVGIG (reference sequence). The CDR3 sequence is CAWEGTGGLGTQYF. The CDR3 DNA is TGTGCCTGGGAAGGTACAGGGGGTCTGGGGACCCAGTACTTC.

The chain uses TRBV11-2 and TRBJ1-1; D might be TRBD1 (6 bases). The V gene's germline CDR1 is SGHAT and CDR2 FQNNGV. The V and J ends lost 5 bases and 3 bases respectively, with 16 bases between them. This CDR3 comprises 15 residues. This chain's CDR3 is CASSPRSGGHTEAFF. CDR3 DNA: TGTGCCAGCAGCCCTAGATCGGGGGGGCACACTGAAGCTTTCTTT.

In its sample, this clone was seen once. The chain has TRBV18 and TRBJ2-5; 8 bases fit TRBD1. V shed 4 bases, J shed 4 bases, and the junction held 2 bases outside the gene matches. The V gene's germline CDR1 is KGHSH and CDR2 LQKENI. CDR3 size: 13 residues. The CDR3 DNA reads TGTGCCAGCTCACTCGGGACAGGAGAGACCCAGTACTTC. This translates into CASSLGTGETQYF. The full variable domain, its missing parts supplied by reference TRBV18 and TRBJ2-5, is NAGVMQNPRHLVRRRGQEARLRCSPMKGHSHVYWYRQLPEEGLKFMVYLQKENIIDESGMPKERFSAEFPKEGPSILRIQQVVRGDSAAYFCASSLGTGETQYFGPGTRLLVL.

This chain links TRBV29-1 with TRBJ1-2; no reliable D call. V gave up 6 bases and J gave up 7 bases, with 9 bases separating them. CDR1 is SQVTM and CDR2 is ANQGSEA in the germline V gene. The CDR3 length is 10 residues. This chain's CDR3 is CSVLTGGYTF. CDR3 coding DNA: TGCAGCGTGCTGACGGGTGGCTACACCTTC.

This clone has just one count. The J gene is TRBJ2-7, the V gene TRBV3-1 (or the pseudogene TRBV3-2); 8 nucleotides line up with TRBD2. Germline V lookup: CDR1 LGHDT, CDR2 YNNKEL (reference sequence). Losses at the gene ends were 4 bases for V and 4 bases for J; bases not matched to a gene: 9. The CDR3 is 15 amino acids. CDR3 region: CASSPTGTRGYEQYF. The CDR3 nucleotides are TGTGCCAGCAGCCCAACCGGGACTAGGGGGTACGAGCAGTACTTC.

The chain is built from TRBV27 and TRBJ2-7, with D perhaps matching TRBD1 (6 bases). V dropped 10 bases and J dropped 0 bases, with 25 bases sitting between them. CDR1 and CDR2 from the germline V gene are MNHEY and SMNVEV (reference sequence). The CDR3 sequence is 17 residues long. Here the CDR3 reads CATRTGNGSGPSYEQYF. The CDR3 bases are TGTGCCACCCGTACAGGGAATGGTTCGGGCCCCTCCTACGAGCAGTACTTC.

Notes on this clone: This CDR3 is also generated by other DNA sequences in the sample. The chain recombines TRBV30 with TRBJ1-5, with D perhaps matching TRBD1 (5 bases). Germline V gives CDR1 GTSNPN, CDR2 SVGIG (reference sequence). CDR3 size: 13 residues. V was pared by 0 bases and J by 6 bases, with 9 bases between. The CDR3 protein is CAWSVQGGQPQHF. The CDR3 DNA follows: TGTGCCTGGAGTGTCCAGGGTGGTCAGCCCCAGCATTTT.

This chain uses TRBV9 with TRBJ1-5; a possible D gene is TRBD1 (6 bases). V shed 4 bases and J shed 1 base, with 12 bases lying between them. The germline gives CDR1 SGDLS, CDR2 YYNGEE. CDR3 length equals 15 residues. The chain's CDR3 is CASSLTGSSNQPQHF. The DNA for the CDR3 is TGTGCCAGCAGCCTTACAGGGAGCAGCAATCAGCCCCAGCATTTT.

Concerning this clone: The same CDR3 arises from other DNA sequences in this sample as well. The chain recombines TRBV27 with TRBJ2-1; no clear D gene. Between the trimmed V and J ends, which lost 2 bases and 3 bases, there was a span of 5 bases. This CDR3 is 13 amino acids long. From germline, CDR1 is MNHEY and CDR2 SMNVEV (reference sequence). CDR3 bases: TGTGCCAGCAGTTTAAACAGCTACAATGAGCAGTTCTTC. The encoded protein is CASSLNSYNEQFF.

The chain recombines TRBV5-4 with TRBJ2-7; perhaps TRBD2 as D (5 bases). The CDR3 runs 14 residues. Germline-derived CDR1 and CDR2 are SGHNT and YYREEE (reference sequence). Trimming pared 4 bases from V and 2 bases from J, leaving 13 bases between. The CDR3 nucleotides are TGTGCCAGCAGCGGATCCGGGCGGGCCTACGAGCAGTACTTC. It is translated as CASSGSGRAYEQYF.

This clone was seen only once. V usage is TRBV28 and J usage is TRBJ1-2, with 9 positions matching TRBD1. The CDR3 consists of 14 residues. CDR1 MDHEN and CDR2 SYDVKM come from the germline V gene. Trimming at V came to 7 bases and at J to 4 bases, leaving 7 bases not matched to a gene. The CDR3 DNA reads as TGTGCCAGCACCCCGACAGGGGGTGGCTATGGCTACACCTTC. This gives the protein CASTPTGGGYGYTF.